The 12 T cell receptor beta chains below all came from one sample that was sequenced in a study of blood T cells in healthy people across ages. Sample-barcoded 5' priming and a J-beta primer mix drove a second PCR of roughly 6 to 12 cycles. One entry per CDR3 protein results from TCRdb running MiXCR on the 5' RACE reads. The sample consists of hundreds of thousands of distinct CDR3 sequences, about 53% of them appearing once. Sequenced material: blood. The receptors stem from an elderly man in good health.

In this sample, this clonotype turned up a few times. This may arise from a read error, as a much more abundant clone is one base away. This rearrangement joins TRBV6-2 or TRBV6-3 to TRBJ2-5; the D gene is possibly TRBD2 (5 bases). The ends were cut back, 4 bases at V and 11 bases at J, with 20 bases in the middle. The CDR3 covers 14 residues. From germline, CDR1 is MNHEY and CDR2 SVGEGT. CDR3 protein: CASSFPPITWEQYF. Here the CDR3 DNA reads TGTGCCAGCAGTTTTCCTCCGATTACCTGGGAGCAGTACTTC.

The chain uses TRBV19 and TRBJ1-2; D possibly corresponds to TRBD1 (5 bases). Trimming removed 7 bases from V and 8 bases from J, with 17 bases in between. Germline V lookup: CDR1 LNHDA, CDR2 SQIVND (reference sequence). The CDR3 runs to 13 residues. This CDR3 is CASTSGPGRGYTF. CDR3 in DNA: TGTGCCAGTACCTCGGGACCGGGGAGAGGCTACACCTTC.

This clonotype was observed a handful of times. This chain connects TRBV6-6 to TRBJ2-7; tentative D call: TRBD1 (6 bases). V was clipped by 6 bases and J by 0 bases, with 12 bases between them. Germline-derived CDR1 and CDR2 are MNHNY and SVGAGI (reference sequence). This CDR3 contains 14 residues. CDR3 nucleotide sequence: TGTGCCAGCAGACTAGACAGGTACTCCTACGAGCAGTACTTC. Its protein is CASRLDRYSYEQYF.

This chain uses TRBV5-1 with TRBJ2-5; TRBD1 agrees at 10 bases. Trimming removed 4 bases from V and 5 bases from J; junction bases left unmatched: 11. Germline-derived CDR1 and CDR2 are SGHRS and YFSETQ. The CDR3 has 16 amino acids. The CDR3 reads CASSTRDRGLRETQYF. Written as DNA, the CDR3 is TGCGCCAGCAGCACCCGGGACAGGGGTTTGCGCGAGACCCAGTACTTC.

This rearrangement joins TRBV9 to TRBJ2-7; D is perhaps TRBD1 (5 bases). From germline, CDR1 is SGDLS and CDR2 YYNGEE. The germline V and J ends were trimmed by 0 bases and 5 bases, with 15 bases remaining between them. The CDR3 has 15 residues. This chain's CDR3 is CASSVASQGDDEQYF. In DNA form, the CDR3 reads TGTGCCAGCAGCGTAGCCTCGCAGGGCGACGACGAGCAGTACTTC.

This sequence joins TRBV18 and TRBJ2-1; 10 bases align to TRBD1. After removal of 6 bases from V and 6 bases from J, the junction contained 5 bases not matched to a gene. There are 14 residues in the CDR3. The germline V gene encodes CDR1 KGHSH and CDR2 LQKENI. CDR3 amino acids: CASSWGDRGNEQFF. The DNA for the CDR3 is TGTGCCAGCTCGTGGGGGGACAGGGGCAATGAGCAGTTCTTC.

This sequence joins TRBV3-1 and TRBJ1-2; D call uncertain. This CDR3 has 13 residues. Per germline, CDR1 LGHDT and CDR2 YNNKEL (reference sequence). V gave up 0 bases and J gave up 9 bases, with 11 bases separating them. This CDR3 reads CASSQDKAGSYTF. The CDR3 coding sequence is TGTGCCAGCAGCCAAGATAAGGCGGGTAGCTACACCTTC. Drawing the rest from reference TRBV3-1 and TRBJ1-2, the complete variable domain is DTAVSQTPKYLVTQMGNDKSIKCEQNLGHDTMYWYKQDSKKFLKIMFSYNNKELIINETVPNRFSPKSPDKAHLNLHINSLELGDSAVYFCASSQDKAGSYTFGSGTRLTVV.

The chain has TRBV7-2 and TRBJ2-2; weak D call: TRBD2 (5 bases). Germline assignment: CDR1 SGHTA and CDR2 FQGNSA. V lost 5 bases and J lost 1, with 14 bases in between. The CDR3 runs 16 residues. CDR3: CASSVSVAGNTGELFF. In DNA, the CDR3 is TGTGCCAGCAGCGTTAGCGTAGCTGGGAACACCGGGGAGCTGTTTTTT.

This clonotype was seen a few times. This rearrangement joins TRBV29-1 to TRBJ2-5, with TRBD2 matching 7 bases. The length of the CDR3 is 12 residues. Losses at the gene ends were 5 bases for V and 11 bases for J; bases not matched to a gene: 11. The germline CDR1 and CDR2 sequences are SQVTM and ANQGSEA. The CDR3: CSVTPGTTEQYF. Written as DNA, the CDR3 is TGCAGCGTTACCCCGGGGACTACTGAGCAGTACTTC.

In this sample, this clonotype turned up a few times. This chain links TRBV27 with TRBJ1-2, with D maybe TRBD1 (5 bases). V shed 7 bases and J shed 7 bases, with 10 bases lying between them. This CDR3 spans 11 amino acids. Germline loops: CDR1 MNHEY, CDR2 SMNVEV (reference sequence). CDR3: CASTNGGGYTF. In nucleotides, the CDR3 is TGTGCCAGCACGAATGGGGGTGGCTACACCTTC.

The chain employs TRBV10-3 and TRBJ2-4; 7 nucleotides agree with TRBD2. Germline V gene sequence: CDR1 ENHRY, CDR2 SYGVKD. The trim removed 10 bases at V and 13 bases at J, leaving 19 bases unmatched. The CDR3 consists of 14 residues. For the CDR3, the DNA is TGTGCCACCCAGGGAGCTAGCGGCGGTTATGAGCAGTACTTC. It specifies CATQGASGGYEQYF.

This clonotype appeared a single time. The chain's CDR3 is CASRTGKNQPQHF. CDR3 sequence (DNA): TGTGCCAGCAGAACAGGGAAGAATCAGCCCCAGCATTTT. The chain is built from TRBV27 and TRBJ1-5, with D possibly matching TRBD1 (6 bases). V shed 6 bases and J shed 4 bases, with 10 bases lying between them. From germline, CDR1 is MNHEY and CDR2 SMNVEV (reference sequence). This CDR3 is built from 13 residues.